Below, 30 T cell receptor beta chains from the same sample are listed, as sequenced in a study of cytomegalovirus exposure and HLA in healthy donors. 13 Jbeta primers and 60 Vbeta primers were used for the PCR. Produced via immunoSEQ multiplex PCR; TCRdb's table is partial and in-frame only. The top ten clones hold around 3.6% of a sample with some 180,000 clones, 81% of them seen once. The sequencing sample was made of PBMCs. The source of these receptors is a man aged 35 to 55 in good health and CMV-seropositive.

The V gene is TRBV7-9, the J gene TRBJ2-5; no clear D. V shed 4 bases and J shed 1 base, with 13 bases lying between them. Germline V gene sequence: CDR1 SEHNR, CDR2 FQNEAQ (reference sequence). This CDR3 region has 15 residues. Written as DNA, the CDR3 is TGTGCCAGCAGCTCCCCCCTTTATCCCCAAGAGACCCAGTACTTC. Residues: CASSSPLYPQETQYF.

The chain carries TRBV9 and TRBJ1-2, with 11 bases matching TRBD1. CDR3 length: 15 amino acids. Germline lookup yields CDR1 SGDLS and CDR2 YYNGEE. The trim removed 0 bases at V and 7 bases at J, leaving 5 bases unmatched. CDR3 region: CASSVGGQGASGYTF. The CDR3 DNA is TGTGCCAGCAGCGTAGGCGGACAGGGGGCGTCTGGCTACACCTTC.

CDR3 DNA: TGTGCCAGCTGGTGGAGGACTTTAGGCTACACCTTC. As protein: CASWWRTLGYTF. The chain carries TRBV27 and TRBJ1-2; no clear D. V shed 8 bases and J shed 8 bases, with 15 bases lying between them. This CDR3 is 12 amino acids long. The germline CDR1 and CDR2 sequences are MNHEY and SMNVEV (reference sequence).

The DNA of the CDR3 is TGTGCCAGCAGCAAAGCGCCCCGGGACAGTGGGACTAACTATGGCTACACCTTC. Protein: CASSKAPRDSGTNYGYTF. The chain links TRBV21-1 to TRBJ1-2; the table assigns TRBD1, which was not confirmed against the DNA. TRBV21-1 is designated a pseudogene. The CDR3 runs to 18 residues.

The V gene is TRBV10-3, the J gene TRBJ2-7; TRBD2 matches at 7 bases. The V gene's germline CDR1 is ENHRY and CDR2 SYGVKD. The CDR3 runs 13 residues. Trimming removed 9 bases from V and 4 bases from J; junction bases left unmatched: 9. The CDR3 protein is CAMRLADTYEQYF. The CDR3 coding sequence is TGTGCCATGCGCCTAGCGGATACATACGAGCAGTACTTC.

J is TRBJ2-5 and V is TRBV6-5, with TRBD2 matching 8 bases. This CDR3 has 14 amino acids. Germline-derived CDR1 and CDR2 are MNHEY and SVGAGI. Unmatched junction bases numbered 8, after V lost 6 bases and J lost 5 bases. The CDR3 nucleotides read TGTGCCAGCAGCCGGACTAGCCCCGGGGAGACCCAGTACTTC. It specifies CASSRTSPGETQYF.

The rearrangement links TRBV7-9 to TRBJ1-2; 7 nucleotides agree with TRBD1. The CDR3 runs 15 residues. The V and J ends lost 1 base and 4 bases, in that order; junction bases with no gene match: 6. Germline V gene lookup returns CDR1 SEHNR and CDR2 FQNEAQ (reference sequence). DNA of the CDR3: TGTGCCAGCAGCTTAGACGGGGACAGAGGCTATGGCTACACCTTC. It translates to CASSLDGDRGYGYTF.

This clone has just a few counts. The genes are TRBV7-2 and TRBJ1-1, with D possibly TRBD1 on 5 matching bases. Germline V gene lookup returns CDR1 SGHTA and CDR2 FQGNSA. There are 14 residues in the CDR3. Trimming shortened V by 5 bases and J by 0 bases, and 10 bases separated the two germline ends. The CDR3 region has the DNA TGTGCCAGCAGCCCCCAGGGCATGAACACTGAAGCTTTCTTT. Its protein product is CASSPQGMNTEAFF.

The genes are TRBV5-5 and TRBJ2-5; TRBD1 matches 7 bases. This CDR3 contains 16 residues. The J segment lost 2 bases and the V segment lost 4 bases, leaving 11 bases of the junction unmatched. Germline V CDR1 and CDR2: SGHKS, YYEKEE (reference sequence). CDR3 sequence (DNA): TGTGCCAGCAGCGGGCCTCAGGGGGTTCGGCAAGAGACCCAGTACTTC. Amino acid sequence: CASSGPQGVRQETQYF.

The rearrangement links TRBV4-1 to TRBJ2-7; D gene ambiguous. Germline-derived CDR1 and CDR2 are MGHRA and YSYEKL. Deletions cut 4 bases from V and 3 bases from J, with 10 bases between. The CDR3 consists of 13 residues. CDR3 nucleotides: TGCGCCAGCAGCCCCGGATCTAGCTACGAGCAGTACTTC. This gives the protein CASSPGSSYEQYF.

In regard to this clone: Mismatch with germline at one junction end may stem from a read error. V and J are TRBV7-9 and TRBJ2-7; D perhaps matches TRBD1 (5 bases). The CDR3 sequence is 14 residues long. Germline V gene lookup returns CDR1 SEHNR and CDR2 FQNEAQ (reference sequence). CDR3 sequence reads: CSSSLTDSVYEQYF. The CDR3 DNA sequence: TGTTCCAGCAGCTTAACCGACAGTGTCTACGAGCAGTACTTC.

This sequence joins TRBV5-1 and TRBJ2-2, with D tentatively TRBD1 (5 bases). The CDR3 covers 15 residues. Germline-derived CDR1 and CDR2 are SGHRS and YFSETQ. V lost 4 bases and J lost 1, with 11 bases in between. The CDR3 DNA is TGCGCCAGCAGCCCCGGACATATGAACACCGGGGAGCTGTTTTTT. It yields the protein CASSPGHMNTGELFF.

This chain connects TRBV6-5 to TRBJ1-2; D might be TRBD1 (5 bases). This CDR3 is built from 15 residues. Trimming pared 2 bases from V and 3 bases from J, leaving 13 bases between. Germline lookup yields CDR1 MNHEY and CDR2 SVGAGI. The CDR3 region is CASSYDGTSDYGYTF. The CDR3 DNA is TGTGCCAGCAGTTACGACGGGACTTCTGACTATGGCTACACCTTC.

The V gene is TRBV9, the J gene TRBJ2-7, with a tentative D call TRBD2 (6 bases). Germline-derived CDR1 and CDR2 are SGDLS and YYNGEE. This CDR3 has 16 residues. V lost 7 bases and J lost 7, with 27 bases in between. The CDR3 DNA is TGTGCCAGCTCCGAAATCACCGGGACTGGGGCGCGGGAGCAGTACTTC. Translation: CASSEITGTGAREQYF.

This chain joins TRBV19 and TRBJ1-5; D unresolved. The CDR3 extends over 14 amino acids. Trimming took 2 bases from V and 3 from J, leaving 8 bases between them. Germline CDR1 LNHDA, CDR2 SQIVND (reference sequence). The chain's CDR3 is CASSIKHLNQPQHF. In nucleotides, the CDR3 is TGTGCCAGTAGTATAAAACACCTCAATCAGCCCCAGCATTTT.

V usage is TRBV5-1 and J usage is TRBJ1-6; 11 bases match TRBD1. The CDR3 loop spans 16 amino acids. Per the germline V gene, CDR1 is SGHRS and CDR2 is YFSETQ. Trimming took 4 bases from V and 4 from J; bases not matched to a gene: 4. The CDR3 loop is CASSPGQGAYNSPLHF. The CDR3, as DNA: TGCGCCAGCAGCCCTGGACAGGGGGCGTATAATTCACCCCTCCACTTT. The whole variable domain, filled in from reference TRBV5-1 and TRBJ1-6, reads KAGVTQTPRYLIKTRGQQVTLSCSPISGHRSVSWYQQTPGQGLQFLFEYFSETQRNKGNFPGRFSGRQFSNSRSEMNVSTLELGDSALYLCASSPGQGAYNSPLHFGNGTRLTVT.

The chain joins TRBV9 to TRBJ1-1; tentative D call: TRBD1 (6 bases). V shed 4 bases and J shed 3 bases, with 13 bases lying between them. CDR1 is SGDLS, CDR2 YYNGEE, per germline. The length of the CDR3 is 14 residues. DNA for the CDR3: TGTGCCAGCAGCCCACAGGGTTTGGACACTGAAGCTTTCTTT. Protein product: CASSPQGLDTEAFF.

V and J are TRBV5-1 and TRBJ2-5; D not resolved. V was pared by 1 base and J by 2 bases, with 6 bases between. The CDR3 sequence is 13 residues long. CDR1 is SGHRS and CDR2 is YFSETQ in the germline V gene. This CDR3 is CASSLPPQETQYF. The CDR3 region has the DNA TGCGCCAGCAGCTTGCCCCCTCAAGAGACCCAGTACTTC.

This chain connects TRBV15 to TRBJ2-2; D may be TRBD1 (5 bases). The CDR3 is 14 amino acids. Trimming shortened V by 3 bases and J by 5 bases, and 10 bases separated the two germline ends. Germline CDR1 reads LNHNV; CDR2 reads YYDKDF (reference sequence). The CDR3 nucleotides are TGTGCCACCAGCAGGGGGCTAGAAACCGGGGAGCTGTTTTTT. Encoded protein: CATSRGLETGELFF.

The rearrangement uses TRBV5-4 and TRBJ2-7; tentatively, D is TRBD2 (5 bases). Per the germline V gene, CDR1 is SGHNT and CDR2 is YYREEE (reference sequence). With 4 bases removed from V and 5 bases from J, the gap between germline ends came to 16 bases. The CDR3 is 14 residues long. The chain's CDR3 is CASSSRTGKDEQYF. CDR3 sequence (DNA): TGTGCCAGCAGCAGCAGGACCGGGAAGGACGAGCAGTACTTC.

Regarding this clone: The sample holds other DNA sequences that translate to the same CDR3. This chain connects TRBV4-1 to TRBJ1-5, with no clear D. This CDR3 is built from 13 residues. V was cut by 0 bases and J by 4 bases, with 4 bases left in between. From germline, CDR1 is MGHRA and CDR2 YSYEKL. Here the CDR3 DNA reads TGCGCCAGCAGCCAAGATCCGAATCAGCCCCAGCATTTT. It codes for CASSQDPNQPQHF.

The chain links TRBV15 to TRBJ2-3; tentative D call: TRBD1 (5 bases). The CDR3 contains 15 residues. Germline V gene lookup returns CDR1 LNHNV and CDR2 YYDKDF (reference sequence). The V and J ends lost 7 bases and 0 bases respectively, with 14 bases between them. The CDR3 sequence is CATTRALGSTDTQYF. The CDR3, as DNA: TGTGCCACCACCAGGGCCCTAGGCAGCACAGATACGCAGTATTTT.

The chain joins TRBV29-1 to TRBJ1-2, with a weak D call TRBD1 (6 bases). This CDR3 is built from 16 residues. Deletions cut 0 bases from V and 4 bases from J, with 18 bases between. The V gene's germline CDR1 is SQVTM and CDR2 ANQGSEA. CDR3 loop: CSVEDHGLGGGYGYTF. In nucleotides, the CDR3 is TGCAGCGTTGAAGATCATGGGCTAGGGGGGGGCTATGGCTACACCTTC. Full variable domain (remainder filled in from reference TRBV29-1 and TRBJ1-2): SAVISQKPSRDICQRGTSLTIQCQVDSQVTMMFWYRQQPGQSLTLIATANQGSEATYESGFVIDKFPISRPNLTFSTLTVSNMSPEDSSIYLCSVEDHGLGGGYGYTFGSGTRLTVV.

The chain has TRBV5-6 and TRBJ1-5; 9 positions agree with TRBD1. The CDR3 has 16 amino acids. Germline CDR1 and CDR2: SGHDT and YYEEEE. V gave up 4 bases and J gave up 2 bases; unmatched junction bases: 7. CDR3 DNA: TGTGCCAGCAGCCCTTCGCGACAGGGGGGCAATCAGCCCCAGCATTTT. Translating gives CASSPSRQGGNQPQHF.

The chain combines TRBV6-1 with TRBJ2-7, with TRBD1 matching 10 bases. The J segment lost 5 bases and the V segment lost 7 bases, leaving 5 bases of the junction unmatched. CDR3 length: 13 residues. From germline, CDR1 is MNHNS and CDR2 SASEGT. The CDR3 reads CASMRQGANEQYF. The CDR3 DNA follows: TGTGCCAGCATGCGACAGGGGGCCAACGAGCAGTACTTC.

The chain combines TRBV9 with TRBJ2-7, with 11 bases fitting TRBD1. The CDR3 sequence is 17 residues long. CDR1 and CDR2 from the germline V gene are SGDLS and YYNGEE. V lost 4 bases, J lost 2 bases, and 11 bases stayed unmatched. CDR3 bases: TGTGCCAGCAGCATAGGGGAGGGGACAGGGGGAACCTACGAGCAGTACTTC. Translating it yields CASSIGEGTGGTYEQYF.

This rearrangement joins TRBV6-5 to TRBJ1-6, with 10 bases that match TRBD1. With 4 bases clipped from V and 6 bases from J, the junction kept 3 bases outside the gene matches. Per germline, CDR1 MNHEY and CDR2 SVGAGI. The CDR3 covers 15 residues. CDR3 region: CASSWGQGSNSPLHF. In DNA, the CDR3 is TGTGCCAGCAGTTGGGGACAGGGGTCTAATTCACCCCTCCACTTT.

The chain combines TRBV27 with TRBJ1-2, with a possible D match to TRBD1 (6 bases). The germline V gene encodes CDR1 MNHEY and CDR2 SMNVEV (reference sequence). The CDR3 is 13 residues long. The V end lost 2 bases, the J end lost 4 bases, and 8 bases lay between the germline ends. The CDR3 loop reads CASSLDRSYGYTF. In nucleotides, the CDR3 is TGTGCCAGCAGTTTAGACAGGAGCTATGGCTACACCTTC.

The chain has TRBV2 and TRBJ1-5; D perhaps matches TRBD1 (6 bases). The ends were cut back, 5 bases at V and 4 bases at J, with 6 bases in the middle. The CDR3 spans 12 residues. In germline, CDR1 is SNHLY, CDR2 FYNNEI. In DNA form, the CDR3 reads TGTGCCAGCAGTACAGGGAATCAGCCCCAGCATTTT. Its translation: CASSTGNQPQHF.

The chain joins TRBV9 to TRBJ2-3; no firm D call. The CDR3 contains 13 residues. V lost 3 bases, J lost 2 bases, and 7 bases lay in between. The V gene's germline CDR1 is SGDLS and CDR2 YYNGEE. The CDR3 sequence: CASSGLSTDTQYF. The DNA of the CDR3 is TGTGCCAGCAGCGGGCTTTCCACAGATACGCAGTATTTT.